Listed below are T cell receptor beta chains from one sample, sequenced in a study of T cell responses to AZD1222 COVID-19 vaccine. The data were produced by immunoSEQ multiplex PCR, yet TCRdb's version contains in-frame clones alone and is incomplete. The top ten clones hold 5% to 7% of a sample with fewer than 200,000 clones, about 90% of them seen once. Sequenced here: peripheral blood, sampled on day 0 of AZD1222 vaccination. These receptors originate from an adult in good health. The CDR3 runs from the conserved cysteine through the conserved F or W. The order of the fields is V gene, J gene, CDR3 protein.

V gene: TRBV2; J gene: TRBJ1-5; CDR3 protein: CASSERGDRDQPQHF
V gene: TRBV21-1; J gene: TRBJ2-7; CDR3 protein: CASSEDRSSSYEQYF
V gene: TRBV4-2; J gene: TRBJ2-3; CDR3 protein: CASSQETGGTDTQYF
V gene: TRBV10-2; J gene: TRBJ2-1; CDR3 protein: CASRELPGIPYNEQFF
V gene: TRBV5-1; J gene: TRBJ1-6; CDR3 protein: CASSQGVQNSPLHF
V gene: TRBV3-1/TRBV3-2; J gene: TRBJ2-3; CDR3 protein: CASSLSFSGGPTDTQYF
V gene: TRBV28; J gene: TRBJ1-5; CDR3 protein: CASSLYGRGLGQPQHF
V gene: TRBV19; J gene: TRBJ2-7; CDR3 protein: CASSGIGQIYEQYF
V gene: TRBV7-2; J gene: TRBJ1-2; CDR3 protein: CASSLADYYGYTF
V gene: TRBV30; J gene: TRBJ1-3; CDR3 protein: CAWTRDRVTGNTIYF
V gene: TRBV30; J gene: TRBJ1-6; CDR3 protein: CAWSVNHFSPLHF
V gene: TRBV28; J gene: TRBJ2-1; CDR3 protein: CASTLSGRFYNEQFF
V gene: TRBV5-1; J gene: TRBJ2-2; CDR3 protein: CASSLAGPNTGELFF
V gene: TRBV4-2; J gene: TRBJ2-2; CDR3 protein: CASSYQASNTGELFF
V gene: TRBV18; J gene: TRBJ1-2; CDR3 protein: CASSPPGRGGSNYGYTF
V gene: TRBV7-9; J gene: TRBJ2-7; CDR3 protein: CASSQGSYEQYF
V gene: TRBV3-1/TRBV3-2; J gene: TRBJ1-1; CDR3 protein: CASMSRNTEAFF
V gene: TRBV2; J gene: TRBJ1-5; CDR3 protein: CASRTGTGIQPQHF
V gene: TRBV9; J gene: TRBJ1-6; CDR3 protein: CASSVGHNSPLHF
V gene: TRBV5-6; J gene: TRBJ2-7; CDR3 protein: CASSLAGGSYEQYF
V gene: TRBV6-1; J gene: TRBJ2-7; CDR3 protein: CASREKIGTGVYEQYF
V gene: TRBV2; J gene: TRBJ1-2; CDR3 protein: CASTIQGYAYGYTF
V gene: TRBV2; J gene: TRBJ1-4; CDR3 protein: CASSLFEKLFF
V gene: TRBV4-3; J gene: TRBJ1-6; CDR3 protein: CASSQGRGSNSPLHF
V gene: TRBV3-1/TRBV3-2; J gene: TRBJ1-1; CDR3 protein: CASSQGLPSGAMNTEAFF
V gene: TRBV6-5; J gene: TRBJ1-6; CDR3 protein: CASSSWTGGDNSPLHF
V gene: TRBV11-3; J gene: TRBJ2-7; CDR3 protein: CASSSDGYEQYF
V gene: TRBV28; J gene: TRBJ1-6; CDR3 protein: CASSVQSTPSSGSPLHF
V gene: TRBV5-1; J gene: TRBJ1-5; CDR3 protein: CASSLGGVGALHQPQHF
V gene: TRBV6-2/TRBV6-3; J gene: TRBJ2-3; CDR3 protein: CASSFAPGLAERGTQYF
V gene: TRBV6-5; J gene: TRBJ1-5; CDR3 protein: CASRSYSNQPQHF
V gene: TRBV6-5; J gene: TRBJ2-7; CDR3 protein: CASSYSRGFSYEQYF
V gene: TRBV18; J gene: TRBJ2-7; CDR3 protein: CASSPDRISSYEQYF
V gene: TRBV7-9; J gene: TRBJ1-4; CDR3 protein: CASSLGDRGLREKLFF
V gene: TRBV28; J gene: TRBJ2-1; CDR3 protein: CASSWGSSYNEQFF